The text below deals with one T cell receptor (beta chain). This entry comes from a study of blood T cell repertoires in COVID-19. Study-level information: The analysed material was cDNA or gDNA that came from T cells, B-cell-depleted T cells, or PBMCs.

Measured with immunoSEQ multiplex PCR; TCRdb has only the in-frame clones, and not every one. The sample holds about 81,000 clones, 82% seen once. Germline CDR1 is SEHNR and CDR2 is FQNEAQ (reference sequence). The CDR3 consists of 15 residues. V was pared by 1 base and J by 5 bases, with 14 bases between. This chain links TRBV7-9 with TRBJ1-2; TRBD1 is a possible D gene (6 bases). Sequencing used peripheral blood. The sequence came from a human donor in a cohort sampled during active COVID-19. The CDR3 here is CASSLVAGEGYGYTF. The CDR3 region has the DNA TGTGCCAGCAGCTTAGTAGCAGGGGAGGGGTATGGCTACACCTTC.